These 5 T cell receptor beta chains originate from one sample sequenced in a study of blood T cell repertoires in COVID-19. The assay was immunoSEQ multiplex PCR, and TCRdb's table has in-frame clones only and misses some. The table lists about 80,000 clones, around 88% of them singletons. The sequenced sample was peripheral blood. These receptors came from a woman aged 80 or older with active or convalescent COVID-19.

The J gene is TRBJ1-2, the V gene TRBV5-1, with 7 bases lining up with TRBD1. This CDR3 has 14 residues. V was clipped by 4 bases and J by 6 bases; unmatched bases: 9. Looked up from germline, CDR1 is SGHRS and CDR2 is YFSETQ. The CDR3 region is CASSLGTVRNGYTF. The CDR3 coding sequence is TGCGCCAGCAGCCTGGGGACAGTGAGGAATGGCTACACCTTC.

The chain recombines TRBV19 with TRBJ2-5, with D perhaps matching TRBD1 (10 bases). CDR1 is LNHDA, CDR2 SQIVND, per germline (reference sequence). CDR3 length: 19 amino acids. V lost 0 bases, J lost 6 bases, and 26 bases lay in between. The CDR3 reads CASSIDWGQGTSMGQTQYF. As DNA, the CDR3 is TGTGCCAGTAGTATAGATTGGGGACAGGGGACTAGCATGGGACAGACCCAGTACTTC.

V and J are TRBV2 and TRBJ2-3, with a weak D call TRBD2 (5 bases). Trimming left V 7 bases short and J 0 bases short, with 20 bases between. Germline values: CDR1 SNHLY, CDR2 FYNNEI. The CDR3 extends over 17 amino acids. The CDR3 DNA reads as TGTGCCAGCACCCTGGACGCCGCGGGCGTTAGCACAGATACGCAGTATTTT. Encoded protein: CASTLDAAGVSTDTQYF.

The gene calls are TRBV11-2 and TRBJ2-1; D remains unclear. CDR1 is SGHAT and CDR2 is FQNNGV in the germline V gene. Trimming pared 1 base from V and 9 bases from J, leaving 13 bases between. This CDR3 comprises 14 residues. The CDR3 nucleotides read TGTGCCAGCAGCTTAGGGTGGCAAACCGTTGAGCAGTTCTTC. This translates into CASSLGWQTVEQFF.

The chain recombines TRBV6-1 with TRBJ2-1, with a weak D call TRBD2 (6 bases). CDR3 size: 15 residues. Trimming shortened V by 2 bases and J by 5 bases, and 13 bases separated the two germline ends. CDR1 is MNHNS, CDR2 SASEGT, per germline. CDR3 DNA sequence: TGTGCCAGCAGTGAATGGCGGACTACTAACAATGAGCAGTTCTTC. Residues: CASSEWRTTNNEQFF.